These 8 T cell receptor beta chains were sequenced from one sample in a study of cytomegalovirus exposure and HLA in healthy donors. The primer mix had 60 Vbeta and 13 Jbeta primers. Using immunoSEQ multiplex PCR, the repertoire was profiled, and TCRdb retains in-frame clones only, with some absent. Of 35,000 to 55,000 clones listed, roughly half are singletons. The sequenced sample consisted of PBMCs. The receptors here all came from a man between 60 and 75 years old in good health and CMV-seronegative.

This CDR3 reads CASSQVGDIHSQHF. The CDR3 DNA is TGCGCCAGCAGCCAAGTTGGTGACATCCACTCACAGCATTTT. The chain links TRBV4-1 to TRBJ1-5; D ambiguous. The CDR3 has 14 amino acids. Germline assignment: CDR1 MGHRA and CDR2 YSYEKL. Trimming removed 1 base from V and 13 bases from J, with 17 bases in between.

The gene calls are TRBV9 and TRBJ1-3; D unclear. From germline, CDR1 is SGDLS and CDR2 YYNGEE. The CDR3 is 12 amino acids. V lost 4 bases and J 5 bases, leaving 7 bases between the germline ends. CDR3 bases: TGTGCCAGCAGCCTCGACAGAAACACCATATATTTT. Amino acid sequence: CASSLDRNTIYF.

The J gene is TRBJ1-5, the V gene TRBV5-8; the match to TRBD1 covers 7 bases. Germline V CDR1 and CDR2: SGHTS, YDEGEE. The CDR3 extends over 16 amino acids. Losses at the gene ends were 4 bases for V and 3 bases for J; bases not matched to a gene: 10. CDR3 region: CASSRHRGTANQPQHF. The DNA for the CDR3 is TGTGCCAGCAGCCGACATCGCGGGACAGCCAATCAGCCCCAGCATTTT.

As DNA, the CDR3 is TGTGCCAGCAGTGCTGGGGGCGGGAGATACGAGCAGTACTTC. Encoded protein: CASSAGGGRYEQYF. This chain connects TRBV6-1 to TRBJ2-7; D might be TRBD2 (7 bases). V shed 4 bases and J shed 4 bases, with 14 bases lying between them. The CDR3 extends over 14 amino acids. The V gene's germline CDR1 is MNHNS and CDR2 SASEGT.

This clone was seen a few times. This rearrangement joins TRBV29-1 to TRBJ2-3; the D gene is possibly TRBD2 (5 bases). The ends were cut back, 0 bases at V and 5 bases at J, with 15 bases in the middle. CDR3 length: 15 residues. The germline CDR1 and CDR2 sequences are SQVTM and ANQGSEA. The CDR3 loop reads CSVEDGLPVGDTQYF. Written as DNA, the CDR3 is TGCAGCGTTGAAGATGGACTTCCCGTAGGAGATACGCAGTATTTT.

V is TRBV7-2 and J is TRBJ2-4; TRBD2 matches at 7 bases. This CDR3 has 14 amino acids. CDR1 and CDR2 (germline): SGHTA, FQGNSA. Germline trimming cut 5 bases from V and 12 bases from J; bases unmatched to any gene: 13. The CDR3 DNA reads TGTGCCAGCAGCGCGCGGGTGGGAGGGTTGACTCAGTACTTC. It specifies CASSARVGGLTQYF.

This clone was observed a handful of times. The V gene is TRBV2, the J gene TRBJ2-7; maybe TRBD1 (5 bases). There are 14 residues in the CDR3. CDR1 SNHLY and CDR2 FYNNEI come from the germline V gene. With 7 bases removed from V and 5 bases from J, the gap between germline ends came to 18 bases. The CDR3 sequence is CASTMRRGWDEQYF. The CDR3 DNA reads TGTGCCAGCACCATGAGAAGGGGCTGGGACGAGCAGTACTTC. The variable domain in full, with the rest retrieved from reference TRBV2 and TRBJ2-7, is EPEVTQTPSHQVTQMGQEVILRCVPISNHLYFYWYRQILGQKVEFLVSFYNNEISEKSEIFDDQFSVERPDGSNFTLKIRSTKLEDSAMYFCASTMRRGWDEQYFGPGTRLTVT.

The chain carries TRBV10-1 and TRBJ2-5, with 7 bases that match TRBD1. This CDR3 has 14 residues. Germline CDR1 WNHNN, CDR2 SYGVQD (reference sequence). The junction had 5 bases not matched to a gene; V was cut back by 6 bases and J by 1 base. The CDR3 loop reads CASSTGQAQETQYF. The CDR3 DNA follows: TGCGCCAGCAGCACCGGACAGGCCCAAGAGACCCAGTACTTC.